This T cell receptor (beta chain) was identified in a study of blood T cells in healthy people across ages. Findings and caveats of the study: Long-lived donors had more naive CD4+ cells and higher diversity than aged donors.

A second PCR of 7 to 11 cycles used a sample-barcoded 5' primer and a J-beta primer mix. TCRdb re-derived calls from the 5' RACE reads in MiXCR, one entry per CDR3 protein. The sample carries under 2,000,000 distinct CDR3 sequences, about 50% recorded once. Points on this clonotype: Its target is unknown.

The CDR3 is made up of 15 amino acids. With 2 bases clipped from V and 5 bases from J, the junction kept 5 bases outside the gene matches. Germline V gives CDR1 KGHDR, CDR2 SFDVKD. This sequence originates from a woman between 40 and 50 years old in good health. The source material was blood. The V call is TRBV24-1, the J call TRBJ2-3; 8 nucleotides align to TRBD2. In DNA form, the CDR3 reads TGTGCCACCAGTGATTCAGGGACTAGAGGAGATACGCAGTATTTT. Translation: CATSDSGTRGDTQYF.